This passage covers 5 T cell receptor beta chains from one sample sequenced in a study of technical replicates of blood from a handful of donors. Sequencing was performed with immunoSEQ multiplex PCR; in TCRdb, only in-frame clones are kept and a portion is missing. Of under 95,000 clones in the sample, around 94% were seen once. Sequences were obtained from T cells isolated from PBMCs. Receptors were obtained from a human donor in good health.

The genes are TRBV13 and TRBJ1-4; D is undetermined. Looked up from germline, CDR1 is PRHDT and CDR2 is FYEKMQ (reference sequence). Between the trimmed V and J ends, which lost 5 bases and 8 bases, there was a span of 15 bases. The CDR3 loop spans 14 amino acids. As DNA, the CDR3 is TGTGCCAGCAGCGAAACGGGTCCATCGGAAAAACTGTTTTTT. This translates into CASSETGPSEKLFF.

The chain has TRBV4-1 and TRBJ1-4; tentative D call: TRBD1 (6 bases). The V gene lost 5 bases and the J gene lost 0 bases, with 19 bases spanning the gap. CDR3 size: 18 residues. The germline V gene has CDR1 MGHRA and CDR2 YSYEKL. DNA for the CDR3: TGCGCCAGCAGCTTCACAGGGACCAGATTTGCAACTAATGAAAAACTGTTTTTT. Its protein product is CASSFTGTRFATNEKLFF.

This clone was detected only once. The DNA for the CDR3 is TGTGCCGAAAGGCCTAGCTATGGCTACACCTTC. This translates into CAERPSYGYTF. The J gene is TRBJ1-2, the V gene TRBV2; unclear D gene. V lost 11 bases to trimming and J lost 4 bases, with 11 bases between them. Germline CDR1 SNHLY, CDR2 FYNNEI. This CDR3 is 11 amino acids long.

This chain links TRBV6-6 with TRBJ2-7; 8 positions match TRBD2. This CDR3 has 15 amino acids. Germline V gene lookup returns CDR1 MNHNY and CDR2 SVGAGI (reference sequence). V lost 4 bases, J lost 6 bases, and 11 bases stayed unmatched. The CDR3 loop is CASSSPSGSGREQYF. CDR3 in DNA: TGTGCCAGCAGTTCCCCAAGCGGGAGTGGGCGCGAGCAGTACTTC.

Turning to this clone: Other DNA sequences within the sample encode an identical CDR3. This chain links TRBV5-1 with TRBJ2-3; a possible D gene is TRBD2 (5 bases). The CDR3 contains 14 residues. Deletions cut 2 bases from V and 2 bases from J, with 9 bases between. In germline, CDR1 is SGHRS, CDR2 YFSETQ. The CDR3 nucleotides are TGCGCCAGCAGCTTAGGAGGTTTCACAGATACGCAGTATTTT. As protein: CASSLGGFTDTQYF.